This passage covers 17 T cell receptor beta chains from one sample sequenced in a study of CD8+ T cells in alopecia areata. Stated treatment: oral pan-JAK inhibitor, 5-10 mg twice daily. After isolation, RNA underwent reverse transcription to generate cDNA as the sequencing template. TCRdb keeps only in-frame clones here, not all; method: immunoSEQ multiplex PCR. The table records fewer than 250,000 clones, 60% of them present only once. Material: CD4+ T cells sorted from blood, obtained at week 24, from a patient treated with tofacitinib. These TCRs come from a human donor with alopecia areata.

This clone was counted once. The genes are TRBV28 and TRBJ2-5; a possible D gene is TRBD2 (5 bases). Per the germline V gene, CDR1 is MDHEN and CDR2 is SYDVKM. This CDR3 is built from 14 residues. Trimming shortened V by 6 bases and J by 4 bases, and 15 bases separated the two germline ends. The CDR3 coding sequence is TGTGCCAGCAGCCCGGGTGGACTTATAGAGACCCAGTACTTC. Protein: CASSPGGLIETQYF.

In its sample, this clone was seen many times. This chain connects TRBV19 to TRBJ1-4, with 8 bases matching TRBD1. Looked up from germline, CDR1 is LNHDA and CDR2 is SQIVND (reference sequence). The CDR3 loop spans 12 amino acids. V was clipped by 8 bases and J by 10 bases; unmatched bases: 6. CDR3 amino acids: CASSGDRGKLFF. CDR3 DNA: TGTGCCAGTTCGGGTGACAGGGGAAAACTGTTTTTT.

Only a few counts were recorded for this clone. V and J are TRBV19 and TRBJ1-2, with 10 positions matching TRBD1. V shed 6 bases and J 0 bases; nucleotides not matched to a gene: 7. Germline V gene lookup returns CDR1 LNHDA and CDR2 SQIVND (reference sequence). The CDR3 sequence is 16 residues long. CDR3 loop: CASRTGTGAANYGYTF. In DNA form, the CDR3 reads TGTGCCAGTAGAACCGGGACAGGGGCGGCTAACTATGGCTACACCTTC.

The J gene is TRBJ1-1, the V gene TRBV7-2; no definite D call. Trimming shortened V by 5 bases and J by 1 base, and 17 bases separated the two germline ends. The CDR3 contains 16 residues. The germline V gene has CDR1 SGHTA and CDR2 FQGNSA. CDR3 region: CASSDDAGSKNTEAFF. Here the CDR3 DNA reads TGTGCCAGCAGCGACGACGCCGGGAGCAAGAACACTGAAGCTTTCTTT.

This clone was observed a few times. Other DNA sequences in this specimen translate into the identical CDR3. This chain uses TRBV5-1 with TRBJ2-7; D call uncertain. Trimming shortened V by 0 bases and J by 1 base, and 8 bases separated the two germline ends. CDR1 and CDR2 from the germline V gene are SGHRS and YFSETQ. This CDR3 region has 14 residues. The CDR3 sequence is CASSLGAGSYEQYF. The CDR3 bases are TGCGCCAGCAGCTTGGGAGCCGGGTCCTACGAGCAGTACTTC.

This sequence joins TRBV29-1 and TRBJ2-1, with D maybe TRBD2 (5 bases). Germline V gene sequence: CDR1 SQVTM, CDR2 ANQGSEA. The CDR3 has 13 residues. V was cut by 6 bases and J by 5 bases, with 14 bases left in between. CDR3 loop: CSVQSGDNNEQFF. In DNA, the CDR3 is TGCAGCGTCCAATCCGGGGATAACAATGAGCAGTTCTTC.

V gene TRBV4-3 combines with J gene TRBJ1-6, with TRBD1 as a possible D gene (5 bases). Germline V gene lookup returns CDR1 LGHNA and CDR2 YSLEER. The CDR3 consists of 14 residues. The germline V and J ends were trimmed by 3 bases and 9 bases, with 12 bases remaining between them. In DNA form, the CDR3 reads TGCGCCAGCAGCCAGGGGGAGAGGGCTTCACCCCTCCACTTT. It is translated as CASSQGERASPLHF.

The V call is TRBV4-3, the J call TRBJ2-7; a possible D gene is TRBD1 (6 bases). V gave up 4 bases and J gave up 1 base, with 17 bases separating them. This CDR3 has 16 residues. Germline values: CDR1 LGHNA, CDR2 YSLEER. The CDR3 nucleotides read TGCGCCAGCAGCCCGACACGACAGGCAATATCCTACGAGCAGTACTTC. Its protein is CASSPTRQAISYEQYF.

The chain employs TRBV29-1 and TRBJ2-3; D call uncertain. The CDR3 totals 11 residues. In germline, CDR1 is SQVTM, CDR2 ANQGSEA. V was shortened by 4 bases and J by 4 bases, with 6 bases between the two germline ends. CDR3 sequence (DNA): TGCAGCGTTGGACGCTCAGATACGCAGTATTTT. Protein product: CSVGRSDTQYF.

CDR3 loop: CSVGQQNEKLFF. The CDR3 DNA is TGCAGCGTCGGACAGCAAAATGAAAAACTGTTTTTT. The chain links TRBV29-1 to TRBJ1-4; TRBD1 might be the D (6 bases). The CDR3 sequence is 12 residues long. From germline, CDR1 is SQVTM and CDR2 ANQGSEA. Trimming removed 6 bases from V and 5 bases from J, with 10 bases in between.

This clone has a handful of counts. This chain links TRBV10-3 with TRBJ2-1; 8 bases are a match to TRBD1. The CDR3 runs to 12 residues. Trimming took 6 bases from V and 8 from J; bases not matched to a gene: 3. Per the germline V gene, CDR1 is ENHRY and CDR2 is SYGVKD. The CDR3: CAIRDRADEQFF. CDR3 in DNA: TGTGCCATCAGGGACAGGGCGGATGAGCAGTTCTTC.

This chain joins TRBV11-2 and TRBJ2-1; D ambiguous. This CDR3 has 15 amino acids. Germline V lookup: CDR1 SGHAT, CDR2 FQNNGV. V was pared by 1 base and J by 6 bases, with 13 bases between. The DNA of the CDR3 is TGTGCCAGCAGCTTAGGCGTGGTGGGTGCCAATGAGCAGTTCTTC. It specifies CASSLGVVGANEQFF.

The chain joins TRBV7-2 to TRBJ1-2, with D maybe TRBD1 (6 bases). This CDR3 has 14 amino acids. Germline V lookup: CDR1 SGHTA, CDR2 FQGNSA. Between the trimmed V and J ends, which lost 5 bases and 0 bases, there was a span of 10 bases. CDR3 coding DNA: TGTGCCAGCAGCCAAAACAGGGCTAACTATGGCTACACCTTC. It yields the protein CASSQNRANYGYTF.

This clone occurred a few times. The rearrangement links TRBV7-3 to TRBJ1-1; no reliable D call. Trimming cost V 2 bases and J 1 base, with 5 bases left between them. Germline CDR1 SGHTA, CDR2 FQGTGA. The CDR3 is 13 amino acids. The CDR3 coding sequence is TGTGCCAGCAGCTTATCTGAGAACACTGAAGCTTTCTTT. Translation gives CASSLSENTEAFF.

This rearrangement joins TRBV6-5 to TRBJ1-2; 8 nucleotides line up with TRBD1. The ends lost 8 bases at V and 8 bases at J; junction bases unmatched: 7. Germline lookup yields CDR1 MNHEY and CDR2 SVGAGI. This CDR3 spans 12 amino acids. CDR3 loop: CASSRTGRGYTF. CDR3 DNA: TGTGCCAGCTCTAGGACAGGGAGAGGCTACACCTTC.

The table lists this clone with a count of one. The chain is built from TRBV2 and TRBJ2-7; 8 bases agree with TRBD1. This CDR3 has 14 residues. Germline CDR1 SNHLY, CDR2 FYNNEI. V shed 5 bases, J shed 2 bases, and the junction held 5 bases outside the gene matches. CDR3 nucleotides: TGTGCCAGCAGTCAAACAGGGGGTCCCTACGAGCAGTACTTC. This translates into CASSQTGGPYEQYF.

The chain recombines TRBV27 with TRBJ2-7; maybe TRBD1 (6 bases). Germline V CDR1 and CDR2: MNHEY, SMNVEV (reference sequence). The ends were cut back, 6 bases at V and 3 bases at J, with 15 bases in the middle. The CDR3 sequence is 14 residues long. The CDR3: CASSPADSYYEQYF. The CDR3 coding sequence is TGTGCCAGCAGCCCCGCGGACAGCTACTACGAGCAGTACTTC.